A single sample gave rise to the 16 T cell receptor beta chains below, sequenced in a study of human T cells and chemical hapten exposure. This sample's time point: patch test 2, 6 weeks after DPC sensitization. Treatment given: therapeutic diphenylcyclopropenone sensitization with weekly scalp DPC. From the RACE reads, TCRdb called clonotypes with MiXCR, one entry per CDR3 protein. The data hold a few hundred thousand distinct CDR3 sequences, with about 6.9% observed a single time. The material sequenced was whole blood, taken in connection with sensitization to the hapten diphenylcyclopropenone (DPC). These receptors were obtained from a woman aged 18-30 years with alopecia areata. Some clones in this sample may be carry-over from other donors' samples.

The chain links TRBV4-2 to TRBJ2-3; TRBD2 matches 11 bases. The CDR3 length is 15 residues. Per the germline V gene, CDR1 is LGHNA and CDR2 is YNFKEQ. V dropped 4 bases and J dropped 2; count of bases not matched to a gene: 2. The CDR3 sequence: CASSRGLADTDTQYF. The CDR3 DNA is TGTGCCAGCAGCCGGGGACTAGCGGACACAGATACGCAGTATTTT.

The chain has TRBV18 and TRBJ1-1, with D unresolved. Germline lookup yields CDR1 KGHSH and CDR2 LQKENI. The CDR3 has 12 amino acids. Trimming removed 2 bases at V and 5 bases at J, with 6 bases between. The CDR3 reads CASSPEDTEAFF. The CDR3 DNA reads TGTGCCAGCTCACCAGAAGATACTGAAGCTTTCTTT.

This clonotype turned up a few times. CDR3 residues: CASSQEAQHSSYNSPLHF. In DNA, the CDR3 is TGTGCCAGCAGCCAAGAGGCGCAACACTCCTCCTATAATTCACCCCTCCACTTT. The chain combines TRBV14 with TRBJ1-6; D not resolved. The CDR3 has 18 amino acids. Germline assignment: CDR1 SGHDN and CDR2 FVKESK. V dropped 0 bases and J dropped 0 bases, with 12 bases sitting between them.

This rearrangement joins TRBV4-2 to TRBJ2-7; D assignment may be TRBD1 or TRBD2 (7 bases each). The CDR3 contains 15 residues. V was pared by 0 bases and J by 4 bases, with 13 bases between. Germline loops: CDR1 LGHNA, CDR2 YNFKEQ. This CDR3 reads CASSQDPGGGYEQYF. DNA of the CDR3: TGTGCCAGCAGCCAAGATCCAGGGGGAGGGTACGAGCAGTACTTC.

In its sample, this clonotype was seen a few times. This chain uses TRBV12-3 or TRBV12-4 with TRBJ2-5; D gene ambiguous. Trimming stripped 0 bases from V and 1 base from J, with 9 bases between. This CDR3 has 15 amino acids. DNA of the CDR3: TGTGCCAGCAGTTTAGCGCATGGGGTCCAAGAGACCCAGTACTTC. This codes for CASSLAHGVQETQYF.

The V call is TRBV5-6, the J call TRBJ1-1, with D hard to call. CDR1 is SGHDT and CDR2 is YYEEEE in the germline V gene. Trimming removed 0 bases from V and 0 bases from J, with 15 bases in between. The CDR3 extends over 17 amino acids. CDR3 bases: TGTGCCAGCAGCTTGGGCCGATACTCCTACATGAACACTGAAGCTTTCTTT. It codes for CASSLGRYSYMNTEAFF.

This clonotype occurred many times. As DNA, the CDR3 is TGCGCCAGCAGCTTGGGGTCCCTCCAGGATACGCAGTATTTT. Its protein is CASSLGSLQDTQYF. The chain is built from TRBV5-1 and TRBJ2-3; D remains ambiguous. The CDR3 is 14 amino acids. The V gene's germline CDR1 is SGHRS and CDR2 YFSETQ. V was trimmed by 0 bases and J by 6 bases, leaving 11 bases between them.

This clonotype has just a few counts. The chain has TRBV7-9 and TRBJ2-2; a possible D gene is TRBD2 (7 bases). From germline, CDR1 is SEHNR and CDR2 FQNEAQ (reference sequence). V was pared by 7 bases and J by 7 bases, with 19 bases between. This CDR3 contains 15 residues. CDR3 in amino acids: CASKLISRGHGELFF. The CDR3 coding sequence is TGTGCCAGCAAGCTTATTTCGCGGGGGCACGGGGAGCTGTTTTTT.

This clonotype was counted a few times. The chain carries TRBV4-3 and TRBJ1-6, with D uncertain. CDR3 length equals 17 residues. V gave up 0 bases and J gave up 0 bases, with 9 bases separating them. CDR1 and CDR2 from the germline V gene are LGHNA and YSLEER. CDR3 bases: TGCGCCAGCAGCCAAGAGGCGGAGAGCTCCTATAATTCACCCCTCCACTTT. Protein product: CASSQEAESSYNSPLHF.

V is TRBV6-6 and J is TRBJ2-6; 9 bases are shared with TRBD1. V dropped 5 bases and J dropped 1; count of bases not matched to a gene: 3. The CDR3 runs 16 residues. Germline CDR1 and CDR2: MNHNY and SVGAGI (reference sequence). CDR3 in amino acids: CASSTGGGSGANVLTF. CDR3 nucleotide sequence: TGTGCCAGCAGTACAGGGGGCGGGTCTGGGGCCAACGTCCTGACTTTC.

In this sample, this clonotype turned up many times. The chain joins TRBV7-2 to TRBJ1-1, with 7 nucleotides matching TRBD1. CDR1 is SGHTA and CDR2 is FQGNSA in the germline V gene. With 3 bases clipped from V and 8 bases from J, the junction kept 6 bases outside the gene matches. The CDR3 is made up of 13 amino acids. The CDR3 nucleotides are TGTGCCAGCAGCTTTAACAGGGGAACCGAAGCTTTCTTT. It yields the protein CASSFNRGTEAFF. The whole variable domain, remainder taken from reference TRBV7-2 and TRBJ1-1, is GAGVSQSPSNKVTEKGKDVELRCDPISGHTALYWYRQSLGQGLEFLIYFQGNSAPDKSGLPSDRFSAERTGGSVSTLTIQRTQQEDSAVYLCASSFNRGTEAFFGQGTRLTVV.

The J gene is TRBJ2-7, the V gene TRBV20-1; no definite D call. Germline-derived CDR1 and CDR2 are DFQATT and SNEGSKA (reference sequence). The CDR3 sequence is 13 residues long. V was clipped by 6 bases and J by 7 bases, with 19 bases between them. In DNA form, the CDR3 reads TGCAGTGCCCTCGGGCTTTTTAGGGCGGAGCAGTACTTC. Amino acid sequence: CSALGLFRAEQYF.

There are a few counts of this clonotype. The chain recombines TRBV20-1 with TRBJ2-7, with 10 bases fitting TRBD1. Germline CDR1 is DFQATT and CDR2 is SNEGSKA (reference sequence). Trimming took 5 bases from V and 3 from J; bases not matched to a gene: 4. CDR3 length equals 13 residues. The CDR3 sequence: CSAPGTGDYEQYF. For the CDR3, the DNA is TGCAGTGCTCCCGGGACAGGGGACTACGAGCAGTACTTC.

Ten or more counts support this clonotype. This sequence joins TRBV20-1 and TRBJ1-2; D gene uncertain. CDR1 and CDR2 (germline): DFQATT, SNEGSKA (reference sequence). This CDR3 is built from 13 residues. Trimming removed 0 bases from V and 8 bases from J, with 13 bases in between. As DNA, the CDR3 is TGCAGTGCTAGAGAAGGGCAGGCCGGGGGCTACACCTTC. It codes for CSAREGQAGGYTF.

This sequence joins TRBV6-5 and TRBJ2-1, with 9 bases lining up with TRBD2. The CDR3 runs to 16 residues. V was pared by 6 bases and J by 10 bases, with 16 bases of the junction left unmatched. The V gene's germline CDR1 is MNHEY and CDR2 SVGAGI. The CDR3 here is CASSATGTSLNLEQFF. The CDR3 DNA reads TGTGCCAGCAGCGCTACCGGGACTAGCTTGAATCTCGAGCAGTTCTTC.

The chain carries TRBV12-3 or TRBV12-4 and TRBJ1-2; D is possibly TRBD1 (6 bases). Trimming removed 4 bases from V and 3 bases from J, with 9 bases in between. The CDR3 is 13 residues long. The CDR3 protein is CASSWTDDYGYTF. CDR3 DNA: TGTGCCAGCAGTTGGACAGATGACTATGGCTACACCTTC.